This TCR beta chain was found in a study of shared clonotypes between healthy human individuals. Across the study: Donor composition was two women and a few men, aged 18 to 49. Each donor's CD8 memory used one plate, CD8 naive two, each CD4 subset three. Regarding the study as a whole: Naive subsets typically showed greater estimated richness than memory subsets. The four-donor shared clonotypes exceeded non-shared clonotypes in generation probability, with non-shared ones scoring lower.

Using immunoSEQ multiplex PCR, the repertoire was profiled, and TCRdb retains in-frame clones only, with some absent. The sample contains millions of clones, around 96% of which appear only once. The germline V gene has CDR1 SGHAT and CDR2 FQNNGV. The CDR3 consists of 14 residues. With 5 bases removed from V and 12 bases from J, the gap between germline ends came to 23 bases. CD8 cells classed as naive were CD45RO-negative and positively selected for CCR7, excluding terminally differentiated effector memory CD45RA+ cells. Note on this clone: The antigen is not known.

The sample comprised naive CD8+ T cells sorted from blood. The chain joins TRBV11-2 to TRBJ2-7; possibly TRBD2 for D (6 bases). The receptor was isolated from a man in his late teens or twenties in good health. The CDR3 spells CASSRDGWGEDRYF. Here the CDR3 DNA reads TGTGCCAGCAGCCGGGACGGGTGGGGGGAAGATCGGTACTTC. Looking up the rest from reference TRBV11-2 and TRBJ2-7 gives the full variable domain: EAGVAQSPRYKIIEKRQSVAFWCNPISGHATLYWYQQILGQGPKLLIQFQNNGVVDDSQLPKDRFSAERLKGVDSTLKIQPAKLEDSAVYLCASSRDGWGEDRYFGPGTRLTVT.